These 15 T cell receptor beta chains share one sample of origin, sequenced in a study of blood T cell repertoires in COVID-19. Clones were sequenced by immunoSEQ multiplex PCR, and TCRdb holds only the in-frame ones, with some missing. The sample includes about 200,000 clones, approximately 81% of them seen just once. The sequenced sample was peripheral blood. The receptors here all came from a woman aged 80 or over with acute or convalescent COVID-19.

CDR3 bases: TGTGCCAGCAGCGGCGGACAGTTTTACAATGAGCAGTTCTTC. Encoded protein: CASSGGQFYNEQFF. The chain carries TRBV5-5 and TRBJ2-1; a weak D match, TRBD1 (6 bases). This CDR3 is 14 amino acids long. V was pared by 4 bases and J by 4 bases, with 12 bases between. Looked up from germline, CDR1 is SGHKS and CDR2 is YYEKEE (reference sequence).

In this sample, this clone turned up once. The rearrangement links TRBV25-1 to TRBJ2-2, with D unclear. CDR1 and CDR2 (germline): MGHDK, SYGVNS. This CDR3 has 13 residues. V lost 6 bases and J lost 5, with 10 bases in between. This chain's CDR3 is CASSYSGTGELFF. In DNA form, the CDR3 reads TGTGCCAGCAGCTACAGTGGGACCGGGGAGCTGTTTTTT.

In nucleotides, the CDR3 is TGTGCCAGTAGTATTCTCAGGGATAGCAATCAGCCCCAGCATTTT. It codes for CASSILRDSNQPQHF. The V and J genes are TRBV19 and TRBJ1-5; the D gene is possibly TRBD1 (5 bases). CDR3 length: 15 amino acids. Per germline, CDR1 LNHDA and CDR2 SQIVND (reference sequence). V lost 3 bases to trimming and J lost 0 bases, with 9 bases between them.

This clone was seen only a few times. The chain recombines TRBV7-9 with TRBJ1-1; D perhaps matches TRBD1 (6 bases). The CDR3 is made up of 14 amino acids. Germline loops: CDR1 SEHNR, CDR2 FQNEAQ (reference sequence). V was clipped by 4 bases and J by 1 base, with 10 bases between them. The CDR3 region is CASSSDRKNTEAFF. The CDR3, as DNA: TGTGCCAGCAGCTCCGACAGGAAGAACACTGAAGCTTTCTTT.

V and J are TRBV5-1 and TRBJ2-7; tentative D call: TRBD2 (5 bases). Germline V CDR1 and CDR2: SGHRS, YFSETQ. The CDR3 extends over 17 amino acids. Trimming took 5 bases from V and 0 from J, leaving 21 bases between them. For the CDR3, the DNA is TGCGCCAGCAGTCTTGCGAGCTCGGGAAAGAGCTCCTACGAGCAGTACTTC. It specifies CASSLASSGKSSYEQYF.

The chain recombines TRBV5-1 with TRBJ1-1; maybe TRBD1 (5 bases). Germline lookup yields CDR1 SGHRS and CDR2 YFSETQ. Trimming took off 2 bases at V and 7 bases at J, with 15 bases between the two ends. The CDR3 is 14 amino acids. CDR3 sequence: CASSFVSGKLEAFF. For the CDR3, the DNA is TGCGCCAGCAGCTTCGTGTCAGGGAAGCTTGAAGCTTTCTTT.

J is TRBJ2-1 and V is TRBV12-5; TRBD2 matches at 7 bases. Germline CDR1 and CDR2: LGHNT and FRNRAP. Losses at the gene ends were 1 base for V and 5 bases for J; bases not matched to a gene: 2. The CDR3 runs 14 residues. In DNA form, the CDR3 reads TGTGCTAGTGGTTTGGGGCTAGCGGACAATGAGCAGTTCTTC. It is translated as CASGLGLADNEQFF.

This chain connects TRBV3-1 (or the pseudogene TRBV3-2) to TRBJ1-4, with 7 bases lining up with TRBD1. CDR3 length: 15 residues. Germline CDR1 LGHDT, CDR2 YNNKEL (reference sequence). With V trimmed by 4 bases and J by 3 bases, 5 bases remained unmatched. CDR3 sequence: CASSPSGQPNEKLFF. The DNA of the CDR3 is TGTGCCAGCAGCCCATCGGGACAGCCTAATGAAAAACTGTTTTTT.

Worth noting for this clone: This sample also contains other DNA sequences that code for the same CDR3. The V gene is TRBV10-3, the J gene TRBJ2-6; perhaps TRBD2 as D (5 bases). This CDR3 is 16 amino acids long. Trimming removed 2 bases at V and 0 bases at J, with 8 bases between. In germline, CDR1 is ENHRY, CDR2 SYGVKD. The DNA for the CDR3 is TGTGCCATCAGTGAGGGACTCACCTCTGGGGCCAACGTCCTGACTTTC. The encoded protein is CAISEGLTSGANVLTF.

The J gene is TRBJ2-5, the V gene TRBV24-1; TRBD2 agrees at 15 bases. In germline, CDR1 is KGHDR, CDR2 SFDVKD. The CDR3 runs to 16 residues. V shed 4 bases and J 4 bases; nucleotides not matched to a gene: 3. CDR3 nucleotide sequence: TGTGCCACCAGTGACCCGGGACTAGCGGGAGGAGAGACCCAGTACTTC. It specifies CATSDPGLAGGETQYF.

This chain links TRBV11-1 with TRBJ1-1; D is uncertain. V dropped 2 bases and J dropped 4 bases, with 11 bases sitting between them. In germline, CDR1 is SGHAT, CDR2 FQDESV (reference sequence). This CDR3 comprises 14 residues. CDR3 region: CASSLILGGTEAFF. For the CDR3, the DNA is TGTGCCAGCAGCTTAATCCTAGGAGGCACTGAAGCTTTCTTT.

The CDR3 here is CASSAFDRGDGELFF. CDR3 nucleotides: TGTGCCAGCAGCGCCTTCGACAGGGGCGACGGGGAGCTGTTTTTT. The chain couples TRBV5-4 to TRBJ2-2, with 8 bases aligning to TRBD1. Losses at the gene ends were 4 bases for V and 7 bases for J; bases not matched to a gene: 9. This CDR3 is 15 amino acids long. The germline V gene has CDR1 SGHNT and CDR2 YYREEE (reference sequence).

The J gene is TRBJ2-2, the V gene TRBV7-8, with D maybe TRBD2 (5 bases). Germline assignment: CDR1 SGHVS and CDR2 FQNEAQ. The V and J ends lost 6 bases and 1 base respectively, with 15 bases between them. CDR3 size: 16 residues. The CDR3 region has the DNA TGTGCCAGCAGTGTGCCCGGCGGGTGGAACACCGGGGAGCTGTTTTTT. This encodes CASSVPGGWNTGELFF.

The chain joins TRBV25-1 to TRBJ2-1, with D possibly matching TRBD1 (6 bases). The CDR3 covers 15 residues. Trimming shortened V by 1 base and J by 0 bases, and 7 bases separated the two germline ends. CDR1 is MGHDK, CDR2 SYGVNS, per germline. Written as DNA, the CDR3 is TGTGCCAGCAGTGAATTGGGGGCCTCCTACAATGAGCAGTTCTTC. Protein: CASSELGASYNEQFF.

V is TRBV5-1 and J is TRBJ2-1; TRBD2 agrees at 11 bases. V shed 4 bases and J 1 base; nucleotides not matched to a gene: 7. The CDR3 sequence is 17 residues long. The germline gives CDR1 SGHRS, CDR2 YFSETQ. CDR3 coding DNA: TGCGCCAGCAGCGTATCGACTAGCGGGGTTTCCTACAATGAGCAGTTCTTC. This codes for CASSVSTSGVSYNEQFF.